These T cell receptor beta chains were read from a single sample in a study of cytomegalovirus exposure and HLA in healthy donors. The method was immunoSEQ multiplex PCR; TCRdb's version includes in-frame clones alone and lacks a portion of them. In the table there are 160,000 or so clones, 84% of which are singletons. Input material: PBMCs. The receptors stem from a man between 25 and 39 years old in good health and CMV-seropositive. The CDR3 runs from the conserved cysteine through the conserved F or W. Each record gives: clone size, V gene, D gene, J gene, CDR3 protein, CDR3 DNA. D genes are given only for firm matches. Clone sizes are given selectively: once, few, many, or a class where the clone is expanded.

.	TRBV19	TRBD2	TRBJ2-3	CASSRLLAGGTDTQYF	TGTGCCAGTAGCCGACTCCTAGCGGGAGGAACAGATACGCAGTATTTT
once	TRBV6-5	.	TRBJ2-7	CASLGRYHEQYF	TGTGCCAGCTTAGGCAGGTACCACGAGCAGTACTTC
.	TRBV28	.	TRBJ2-3	CASIGDTQYF	TGTGCCAGCATCGGAGATACGCAGTATTTT
.	TRBV9	.	TRBJ1-1	CASSVDRGNTEAFF	TGTGCCAGCAGCGTAGATAGGGGGAACACTGAAGCTTTCTTT
.	TRBV30	.	TRBJ2-7	CACAPGLYEQYF	TGTGCCTGCGCCCCGGGACTCTACGAGCAGTACTTC
.	TRBV6-1	TRBD1	TRBJ2-7	CASRKDRDPNEQYF	TGTGCCAGCAGAAAGGACAGGGACCCCAACGAGCAGTACTTC
.	TRBV7-9	.	TRBJ1-1	CASSLGHPGDTEAFF	TGTGCCAGCAGCCTCGGACACCCGGGGGACACTGAAGCTTTCTTT
.	TRBV7-3	.	TRBJ2-7	CASSLRGASSDEQYF	TGTGCCAGCAGCTTACGTGGGGCCTCTTCTGACGAGCAGTACTTC
.	TRBV28	.	TRBJ2-1	CASSFYAKDNEQFF	TGTGCCAGCAGTTTTTACGCTAAAGACAATGAGCAGTTCTTC
.	TRBV11-2	.	TRBJ2-3	CASSPQQGVADTQYF	TGTGCCAGCAGCCCCCAACAGGGAGTTGCAGATACGCAGTATTTT
once	TRBV11-3	.	TRBJ2-3	CASSSGAGGTQYF	TGTGCCAGCAGCTCTGGGGCCGGGGGAACGCAGTATTTT
.	TRBV11-3	.	TRBJ2-1	CASSGTGRKEGEQFF	TGTGCCAGCAGCGGAACCGGGAGAAAGGAAGGGGAGCAGTTCTTC